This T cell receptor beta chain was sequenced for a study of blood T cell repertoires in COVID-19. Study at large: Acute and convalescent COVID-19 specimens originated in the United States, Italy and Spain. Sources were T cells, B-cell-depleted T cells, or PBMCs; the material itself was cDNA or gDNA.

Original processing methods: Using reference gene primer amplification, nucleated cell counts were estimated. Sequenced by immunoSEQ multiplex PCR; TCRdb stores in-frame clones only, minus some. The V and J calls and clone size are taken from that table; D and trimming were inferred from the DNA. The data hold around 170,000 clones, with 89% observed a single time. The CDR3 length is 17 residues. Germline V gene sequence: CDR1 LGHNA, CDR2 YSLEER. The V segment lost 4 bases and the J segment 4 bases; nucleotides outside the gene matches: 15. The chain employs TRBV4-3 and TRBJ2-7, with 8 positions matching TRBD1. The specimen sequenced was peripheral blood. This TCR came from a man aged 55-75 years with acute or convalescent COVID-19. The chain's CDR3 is CASSPYRDTGGVYEQYF. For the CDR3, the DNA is TGCGCCAGCAGCCCATACAGAGACACAGGGGGAGTGTACGAGCAGTACTTC.